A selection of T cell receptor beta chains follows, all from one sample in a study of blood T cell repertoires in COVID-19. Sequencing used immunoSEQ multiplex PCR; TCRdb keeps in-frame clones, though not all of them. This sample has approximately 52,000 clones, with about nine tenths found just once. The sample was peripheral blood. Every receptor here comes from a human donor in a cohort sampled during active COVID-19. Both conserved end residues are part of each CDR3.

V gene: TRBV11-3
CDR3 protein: CASSFEGTSLLGRFF

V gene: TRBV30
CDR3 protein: CAWSGGQGAFQPQHF

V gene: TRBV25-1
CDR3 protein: CASSDPASGHYEQYF

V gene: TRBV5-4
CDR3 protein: CASSLARGLMANYYGYTF

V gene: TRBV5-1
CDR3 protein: CASSMLGGNIQYF

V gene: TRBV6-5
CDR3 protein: CASSYSRTEYF

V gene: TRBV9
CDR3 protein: CASSPGDNEQFF

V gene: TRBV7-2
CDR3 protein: CASSRPGRGSSYEQYF

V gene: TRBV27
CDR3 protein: CASSFSQGAYEQYF

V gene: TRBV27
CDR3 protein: CASRGQGYNSPLHF

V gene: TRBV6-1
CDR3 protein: CASSEVSGGGTEAFF

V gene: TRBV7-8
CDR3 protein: CASSSTGAPDTQYF

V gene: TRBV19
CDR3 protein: CASSNQINSNQPQHF

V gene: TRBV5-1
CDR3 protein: CASSLGTGKETQYF

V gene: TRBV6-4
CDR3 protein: CASPVRGQGVGNTIYF

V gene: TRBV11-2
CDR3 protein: CASSLQGSGANVLTF

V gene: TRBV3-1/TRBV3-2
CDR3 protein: CASSPPVRGFGEKLFF